This T cell receptor (beta chain) was sequenced for a study of CD4+ T cells in melanoma. Study-wide results and caveats: CD8+ T cell, macrophage and B cell function reportedly correlated with neoantigen-specific CD4+ T cells. Neoantigen-specific CD4+ T cells in melanoma reportedly had diverse differentiation states.

Only in-frame clones appear in the TCRdb table, and some are missing; sequencing was by immunoSEQ multiplex PCR. The sample holds 18,000 or so clones, about 84% seen once. The V and J ends lost 4 bases and 3 bases respectively, with 28 bases between them. This CDR3 is 20 amino acids long. CDR1 SGHRS and CDR2 YFSETQ come from the germline V gene. As concerns this clone: The antigen remains undetermined.

Sequenced material: cells from a culture (not recorded whether cultured in vitro). The TCR sequence derives from a human donor with melanoma. This chain links TRBV5-1 with TRBJ2-2; possible D gene TRBD2, 6 bases. Written as DNA, the CDR3 is TGCGCCAGCAGCGGAAGGAGGGGCGCCTTCCCGCTCGACTACACCGGGGAGCTGTTTTTT. As protein: CASSGRRGAFPLDYTGELFF.